This T cell receptor (beta chain) was identified during a study of T cell responses to AZD1222 COVID-19 vaccine. General study points: Clonal diversity may have been underestimated, and the donors were mostly white British, with more females than males. Two AZD1222 administrations were followed by greater Spike-specific TCR breadth and depth. Only 5 or 6 AZD1222 recipients tested seropositive at baseline.

As for this clone: Its target is not known.

Libraries were prepared by immunoSEQ multiplex PCR; TCRdb keeps only in-frame clonotypes and omits some of them. The sample carries about 86,000 clones, roughly 87% recorded once. The receptor was derived from an adult who received the AZD1222 COVID-19 vaccine. Specimen: peripheral blood, collected 28 days after the second AZD1222 dose.

The CDR3 sequence: CASSLFHGELFF. The CDR3 bases are TGTGCCAGCAGTTTATTTCACGGGGAGCTGTTTTTT. The V and J genes are TRBV27 and TRBJ2-2; D is ambiguous. CDR3 size: 12 residues. The V and J ends lost 1 base and 7 bases respectively, with 4 bases between them. Germline assignment: CDR1 MNHEY and CDR2 SMNVEV (reference sequence).